Here is one T cell receptor (beta chain) with its context. Its matching antigen is unknown. The CDR3 spans 15 residues. V gave up 6 bases and J gave up 2 bases, with 15 bases separating them. CDR1 and CDR2 (germline): SGHTA, FQGNSA. The data were produced by immunoSEQ multiplex PCR, yet TCRdb's version contains in-frame clones alone and is incomplete. The top ten clones hold over 1.5% of a sample with about 2.1 million clones, roughly 95% of them seen once. These data belong to a study of shared clonotypes between healthy human individuals. Naive CD8 cells, CD45RO-negative and positively selected for CCR7, excluded terminally differentiated effector memory CD45RA+ cells. General study findings and limits: Across subsets, estimated richness was generally greater for naive than for memory populations.

This sequence was found in a man younger than 30 in good health. Some clones in this sample may be carry-over from other donors' samples. Sequenced sample: naive CD8+ T cells from PBMCs. The J gene is TRBJ2-3, the V gene TRBV7-2, with D perhaps matching TRBD1 (5 bases). The CDR3, as DNA: TGTGCCAGCAGTCAGGGCGGACCCATCACAGATACGCAGTATTTT. This gives the protein CASSQGGPITDTQYF.